The sequence of this T cell receptor beta chain was determined in a study of shared clonotypes between healthy human individuals (dated by TCRdb to the early 2020s). For context, the study as a whole: The cohort included a few men and a couple of women between 18 and 49 years of age. For each donor, three plates each were used for CD4 naive and CD4 memory, two plates were used for CD8 naive, and one plate was used for CD8 memory. Blood TCR repertoires of several healthy adults were deeply sequenced to estimate repertoire size and the extent of clonotype sharing between individuals. Each donor's leukapheresis produced roughly between roughly 0.85 and 10 billion PBMCs. To increase sequencing depth and limit assay-specific biases, TCR repertoire library preparation and sequencing were carried out by different laboratories using diverse techniques.

Measured from the cysteine to the phenylalanine, the CDR3 is 11 residues long. Just CDR3 DNA is preserved here, 33 bases in frame from base 1. V and J are trimmed by 4 bases and 11 bases, and the gene matches miss 5 bases of the junction. The germline V gene encodes CDR1 DFQATT and CDR2 SNEGSKA (reference sequence). As for this clone: Its antigen remains unidentified. Per-nucleotide qualities are absent, and no much larger clonotype sits a single base away.

Using the deep immunoSEQ assay, TCR CDR3 regions were amplified from genomic DNA by multiplex PCR. For each cell subset, the extracted genomic DNA was distributed evenly across all wells of several immunoSEQ 96-well plates, and each plate served as one replicate. Each replicate PCR for sorted subsets received approximately 220 ng genomic DNA, equal to tens of thousands of T cell genomes. Purified libraries were quantified with a Qubit 3.0 fluorometer, sized on a Bioanalyzer 2100, and re-quantified with the KAPA Library Quantification kit. Every immunoSEQ 96-well plate was sequenced on a separate single-read 150-cycle Illumina NextSeq 550 flow cell. On the study's bioinformatics: The immunoSEQ output contained only junctional sequences without quality scores, so filtering could not match that applied to full-length reads. Sequences were annotated with PyIR, a Python wrapper for IgBLAST v1.9, using IMGT germline references to assign V/J genes and CDR3. Reads with weak V/J assignments (E-value above 1e-6), missing CDR3, stop codons, out-of-frame junctions, or ambiguous translated residues were removed. V3J clonotypes were defined by identical inferred V gene, J gene, and CDR3 amino acid sequence. To compute the percentage overlap between repertoires, the number of shared unique clonotypes was divided by the size of the smaller repertoire. Richness of each repertoire was evaluated using RTK rarefaction, the Chao1 estimator, and Recon v2.1 estimates of unobserved clonotypes. For all TCRbeta clonotypes obtained by the gDNA method from a few donors, generation probabilities were computed with OLGA. Held by TCRdb, this immuneACCESS table contains in-frame sequences only and omits some clones. Under half of the omission traces to an unresolved V gene where checked; the cause of the rest is unknown. The DNA was the basis for D and trimming; V, J and clone size are from that table. The sample table contains over a million clones; only one count was recorded for approximately 78% of them. The ten most abundant clones make up 0.5% to 0.65% of the sample.

Donors were healthy HIV-negative adults with no recently reported acute infections or vaccinations. Every donor was a Caucasian adult residing in Nashville, Tennessee, USA. CD4+ T cells were enriched by magnetic negative selection, after which naive cells were positively selected on CD45RA and the negative fraction was taken as the memory subset. After blood collection by leukapheresis, PBMCs were isolated using Ficoll-Histopaque density gradient centrifugation and then cryopreserved in the vapor phase of liquid nitrogen. Analytical flow cytometry was used to check the purity and quantity of every magnetically sorted T cell population. Genomic DNA was isolated from each sorted fraction and quantified by UV absorbance on a Nanodrop 2000c. General findings and caveats noted by the study authors: Sampling was restricted to blood, and TCR repertoires in tissue are likely to differ from TCR repertoires in blood. Larger estimated clonotype richness was generally found for naive subsets than for memory subsets. Compared with non-shared clonotypes, the clonotypes found in all four sorted-subset donors had higher generation probabilities. Pairwise subsampling indicated that sequencing depth was expected to affect the degree of clonotype sharing among donors. Rarefaction of sorted-subset datasets indicated incomplete sequencing despite the large sequencing depth. Because the study included a small number of donors, the genetic and exposure-history diversity represented was limited. Sharing across a handful of donors was observed for approximately 5% of naive CD4, less than 4% of naive CD8, 2.3% of memory CD4, and 0.4% of memory CD8 clonotypes.

Sequencing was performed on memory CD4+ T cells from PBMCs. Reading the label with the study, this specimen's cell subset or site is: CD45RA-negative fraction. The rearranged segments are TRBV20-1 and TRBJ1-2, with 9 bases in between that match TRBD1. The receptor comes from a man between 18 and 29 years old in good health. Some clones in this sample may be carry-over from other donors' samples. The DNA is as follows: TGCAGTGCTAAGCCCGGGACAGGGTACACCTTC. This codes for CSAKPGTGYTF.